This T cell receptor (beta chain) originates from a study of blood T cells in healthy people across ages. Whole-study findings and limits: It was not known whether donors were CMV positive (a possible confounder of expanded clonotype changes).

For this clonotype: No antigen is known for it.

A second PCR, run for about 7 to 11 cycles, used a sample-barcoded 5' primer plus a J-beta primer mix. Any given sample supplied a minimum of 2.5 million CDR3-containing paired-end reads. TCRdb itself ran the 5' RACE reads through MiXCR, one entry per CDR3 protein. The sample has around 1,500,000 distinct CDR3 sequences; about 30% are singletons. CDR3 size: 16 residues. Germline lookup yields CDR1 MGHRA and CDR2 YSYEKL. V gave up 1 base and J gave up 13 bases, with 23 bases separating them. Input material: blood. The TCR comes from a woman in her 30s in good health. This rearrangement joins TRBV4-1 to TRBJ2-4, with D perhaps matching TRBD1 or TRBD2 (5 bases each). CDR3 amino acids: CASSQVNGAPQDTQYF. The CDR3 region has the DNA TGCGCCAGCAGCCAAGTCAACGGGGCCCCCCAAGATACGCAGTACTTC.